Described below is a single T cell receptor beta chain sequence and its context. Its target is not known. Libraries were prepared by immunoSEQ multiplex PCR; TCRdb keeps only in-frame clonotypes and omits some of them. This sample has 70,000 to 80,000 clones, with around four fifths found just once. The data originate from a study of cytotoxic CD8 clonotypes in ibrutinib-treated CLL. V shed 3 bases, J shed 5 bases, and the junction held 6 bases outside the gene matches. The CDR3 is 15 residues long. Looked up from germline, CDR1 is KGHSH and CDR2 is LQKENI. General study results and limits: With treatment, public clonotypes, which were uncommon, either contracted or remained stable. Rising at ibrutinib response, clonality subsequently fell back toward baseline at progression. Clonality (at baseline) was higher than in age-matched healthy donors and tracked circulating CD8+ T-cell counts.

This clonotype was obtained from a human donor with chronic lymphocytic leukemia. The V gene is TRBV18, the J gene TRBJ1-4; TRBD1 aligns across 7 bases. The sample here was PBMCs, taken after 24 months of ibrutinib treatment. The CDR3, as DNA: TGTGCCAGCTCACCCCATCACAGGGGAAATGAAAAACTGTTTTTT. It is translated as CASSPHHRGNEKLFF.